The entry below gives a single T cell receptor beta chain sequence along with its context. The data were obtained in a study of shared clonotypes between healthy human individuals. When replicate PCRs were run on sorted subsets, they used about 220 ng DNA, about 31,000 T cell genomes. TCRdb keeps only in-frame clones here, not all; method: immunoSEQ multiplex PCR. Among roughly 700,000 clones listed, under 80% were seen once. This CDR3 has 15 amino acids. CDR1 SGHRS and CDR2 YFSETQ come from the germline V gene. With 0 bases removed from V and 6 bases from J, the gap between germline ends came to 12 bases.

The chain is built from TRBV5-1 and TRBJ1-4, with D perhaps matching TRBD1 (5 bases). This receptor was obtained from a young woman in good health. The sample comprised memory CD4+ T cells sorted from blood. As for subset: CD45RA-negative fraction. The CDR3 region has the DNA TGCGCCAGCAGCTTGGCTTGGGGCGGGGATGAAAAACTGTTTTTT. It yields the protein CASSLAWGGDEKLFF.